This T cell receptor (beta chain) derives from a study of blood T cells in healthy people across ages (dated by TCRdb to the mid-2010s). Regarding the complete study: In model experiments, roughly one uniquely barcoded TCR beta cDNA molecule per two T cells was captured by template switching. To track age-related changes in TCR beta repertoire diversity, the study relied on deep sequencing normalized with unique cDNA molecular identifiers. The donors were split into four age groups: young (average 16 years), middle-aged (about 40), aged (62) and long-lived (approximately 80). Donors of different ages were randomly distributed across sequencing lanes to avoid experimental bias. Two additional independent replicas of 1 million unique cDNA reads from the same blood draw were analyzed for two donors (one aged 18 to 30 and one aged 80 or older). Results and caveats for the whole study, not just this receptor: There was a strong correlation between observed TCR beta diversity and the percentage of naive T cells measured by flow cytometry. Because profiling used bulk unsorted PBMCs, naive and antigen-experienced compartments could not be compared conclusively. Estimates of total diversity based on one million sequenced T cells were regarded as lower bounds and as underestimates. Because the CMV infection status of the donors was unknown, age-related changes in expanded clonotypes may potentially have been confounded. Compared with the aged group, the long-lived group had more naive CD4+ T cells, fewer expanded clones and increased TCR diversity, a pattern suggesting age selection. Observed TCR beta diversity per million T cells fell roughly linearly with age, and a significant reduction was already apparent by age roughly 40.

About this clonotype: Its antigen has not been determined. Base qualities are missing; no much larger clone stands one base away.

The library was made by 5' RACE. Instrument used: Illumina HiSeq 2500. The second PCR ran for about 6 to 11 cycles and used a J-beta primer mix along with a sample-barcoded 5' primer. A unique molecular identifier was introduced onto each TCR beta cDNA molecule by a template-switch 5' adaptor carrying 12 random nucleotides. At least 3 million CDR3-containing paired-end reads were obtained from each sample. First-strand cDNA was synthesized from all RNA with the Mint cDNA synthesis kit, primed by a TRBC-specific oligonucleotide. All cDNA was treated with uracil-DNA glycosylase and then went through a first 18-cycle PCR with the universal primers M1SS and BC2_uni_R. As for the authors' bioinformatics: Each sample was normalized by randomly selecting 1 million high-quality reads, each carrying a distinct molecular identifier. Reads sharing molecular identifiers were discarded rather than binned into consensus sequences. MiTCR, set to a Q25 quality threshold and the strictest error-elimination algorithm, was used for CDR3 identification, clonotype clustering and error correction. Lower-bound total TCR beta diversity was estimated with a nonparametric unseen species model using Euler transformation. TCRdb handled the public reads itself, with Q25 trimming in fastp and clone calling in MiXCR, and kept productive beta chains. When rows share a CDR3 protein, they turn into one entry using the most common DNA and genes. TCRdb, not the authors, supplied the V and J calls. The sample table lists approximately 830,000 distinct CDR3 sequences, less than 80% of them with a count of one. The ten most abundant clones make up about a quarter of the sample.

The roughly 39 donors, aged about 6 to 95 years, were systemically healthy Caucasian individuals from Russia. Around 9.8 milliliters of peripheral blood were collected from each donor into EDTA-treated Vacutainer tubes. Ficoll-Paque density-gradient centrifugation was used to isolate PBMCs, with at least 6 million per sample. Trizol reagent was used to extract total RNA from the PBMCs, yielding at least 6 micrograms per sample. For every donor, an aliquot of PBMCs went through flow cytometry to measure the percentages of naive CD45RAhigh/CD27high T cells. The sequenced sample was blood. This receptor was taken from a man aged 25 to 40 in good health.

The nucleotide sequence reads TGCGCCAGCAGCATCACCGTGGAGGAGACCCAGTACTTC. Translated, this gives CASSITVEETQYF. The V gene is TRBV5-1 and the J gene is TRBJ2-5; no D gene can be assigned with confidence. CDR3 length: 13 amino acids, cysteine to phenylalanine. CDR3 DNA only is kept here, 39 bases in frame from base 1. Based on the germline V gene, the CDR1 and CDR2 sequences are SGHRS and YFSETQ. V sheds 4 bases and J sheds 5 bases, leaving 12 bases between their ends.